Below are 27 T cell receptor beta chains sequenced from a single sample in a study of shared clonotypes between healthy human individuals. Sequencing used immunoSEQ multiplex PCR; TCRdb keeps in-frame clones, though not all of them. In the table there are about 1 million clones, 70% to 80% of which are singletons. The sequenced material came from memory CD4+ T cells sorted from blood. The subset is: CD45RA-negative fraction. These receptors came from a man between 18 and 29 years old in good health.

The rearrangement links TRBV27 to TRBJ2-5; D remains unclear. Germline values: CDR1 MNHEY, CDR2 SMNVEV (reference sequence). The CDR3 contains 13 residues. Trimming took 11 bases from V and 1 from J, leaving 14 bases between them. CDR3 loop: CASRFGRQETQYF. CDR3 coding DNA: TGTGCCTCCCGGTTTGGGCGCCAAGAGACCCAGTACTTC.

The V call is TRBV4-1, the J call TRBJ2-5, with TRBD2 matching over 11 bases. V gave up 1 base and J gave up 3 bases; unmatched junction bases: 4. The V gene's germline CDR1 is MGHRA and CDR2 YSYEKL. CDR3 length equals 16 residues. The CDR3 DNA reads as TGCGCCAGCAGCCAAGGGCTAGCGGGGGGCAAAGAGACCCAGTACTTC. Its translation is CASSQGLAGGKETQYF.

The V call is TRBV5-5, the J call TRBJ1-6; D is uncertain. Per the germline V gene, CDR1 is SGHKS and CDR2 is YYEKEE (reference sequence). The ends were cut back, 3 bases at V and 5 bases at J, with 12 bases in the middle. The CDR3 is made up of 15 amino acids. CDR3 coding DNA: TGTGCCAGCAGCTCCGGTACAGTAAATAATTCACCCCTCCACTTT. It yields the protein CASSSGTVNNSPLHF.

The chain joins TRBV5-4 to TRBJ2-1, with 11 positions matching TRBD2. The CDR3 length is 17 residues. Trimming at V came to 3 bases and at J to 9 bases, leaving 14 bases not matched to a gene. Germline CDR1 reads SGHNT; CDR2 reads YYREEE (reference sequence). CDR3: CASSCPLAGVRQCEQFF. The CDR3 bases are TGTGCCAGCAGCTGCCCACTAGCGGGAGTTCGTCAATGTGAGCAGTTCTTC.

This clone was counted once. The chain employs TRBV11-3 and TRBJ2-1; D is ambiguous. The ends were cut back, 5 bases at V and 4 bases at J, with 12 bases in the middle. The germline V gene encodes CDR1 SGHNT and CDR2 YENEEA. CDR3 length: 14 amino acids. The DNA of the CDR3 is TGTGCCAGCAGCGCCGGTAGCCTGTACAATGAGCAGTTCTTC. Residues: CASSAGSLYNEQFF. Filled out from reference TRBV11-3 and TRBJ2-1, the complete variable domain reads EAGVVQSPRYKIIEKKQPVAFWCNPISGHNTLYWYLQNLGQGPELLIRYENEEAVDDSQLPKDRFSAERLKGVDSTLKIQPAELGDSAVYLCASSAGSLYNEQFFGPGTRLTVL.

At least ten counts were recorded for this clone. CDR3 coding DNA: TGCGCCAGCAGCCAAGATATTGGGACTAGATATGGGCAGTTCTTC. Its translation is CASSQDIGTRYGQFF. The V gene is TRBV4-3, the J gene TRBJ2-1; 8 bases fit TRBD2. The CDR3 extends over 15 amino acids. The trim removed 0 bases at V and 12 bases at J, leaving 10 bases unmatched. Per the germline V gene, CDR1 is LGHNA and CDR2 is YSLEER.

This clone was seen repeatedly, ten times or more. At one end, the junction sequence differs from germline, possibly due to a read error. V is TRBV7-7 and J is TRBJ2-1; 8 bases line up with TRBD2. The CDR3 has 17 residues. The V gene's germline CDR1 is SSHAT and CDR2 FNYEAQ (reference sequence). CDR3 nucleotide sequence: TGTGCTAGCAGCCGCGCCCTAAGCGGGAGTTCCCATAATGAGCAGTTCTTC. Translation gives CASSRALSGSSHNEQFF.

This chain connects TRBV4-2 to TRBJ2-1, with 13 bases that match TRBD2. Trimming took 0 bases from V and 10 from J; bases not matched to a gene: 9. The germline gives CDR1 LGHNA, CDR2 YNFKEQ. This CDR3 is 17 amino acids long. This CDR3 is CASSQDPGLAGVYEQFF. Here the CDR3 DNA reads TGTGCCAGCAGCCAAGATCCCGGACTAGCGGGAGTATACGAGCAGTTCTTC.

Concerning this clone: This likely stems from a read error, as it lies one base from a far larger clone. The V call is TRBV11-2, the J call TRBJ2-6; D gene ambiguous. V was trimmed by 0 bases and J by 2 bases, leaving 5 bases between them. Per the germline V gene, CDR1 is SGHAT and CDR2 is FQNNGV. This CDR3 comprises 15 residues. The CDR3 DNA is TGTGCCAGCAGCTTAGATAGGACTGGGGCCAACGTCCTGACTTTC. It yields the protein CASSLDRTGANVLTF.

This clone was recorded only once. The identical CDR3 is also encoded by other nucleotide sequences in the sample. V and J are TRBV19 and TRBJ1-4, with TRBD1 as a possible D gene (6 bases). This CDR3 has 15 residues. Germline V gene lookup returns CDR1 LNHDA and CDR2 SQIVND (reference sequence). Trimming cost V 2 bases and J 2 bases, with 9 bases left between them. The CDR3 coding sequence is TGTGCCAGTAGTATACAGGGGACCACTAATGAAAAACTGTTTTTT. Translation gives CASSIQGTTNEKLFF.

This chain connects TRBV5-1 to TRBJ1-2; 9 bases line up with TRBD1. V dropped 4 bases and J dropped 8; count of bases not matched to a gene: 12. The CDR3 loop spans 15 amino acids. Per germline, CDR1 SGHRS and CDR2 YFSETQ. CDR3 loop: CASSVSGTGLSGYTF. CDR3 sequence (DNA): TGCGCCAGCAGCGTCTCCGGGACAGGGCTTTCGGGCTACACCTTC.

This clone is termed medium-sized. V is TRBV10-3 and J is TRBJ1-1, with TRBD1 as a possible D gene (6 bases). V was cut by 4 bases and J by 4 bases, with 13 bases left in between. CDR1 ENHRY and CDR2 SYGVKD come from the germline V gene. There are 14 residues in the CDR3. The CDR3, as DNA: TGTGCCATCAGTGCTCAGGGGTCGGGCACTGAAGCTTTCTTT. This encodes CAISAQGSGTEAFF.

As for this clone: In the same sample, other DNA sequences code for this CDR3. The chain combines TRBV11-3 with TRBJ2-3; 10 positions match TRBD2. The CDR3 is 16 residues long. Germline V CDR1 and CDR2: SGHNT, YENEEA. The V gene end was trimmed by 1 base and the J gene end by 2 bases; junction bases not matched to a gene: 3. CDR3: CASSLVSGGVTDTQYF. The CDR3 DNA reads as TGTGCCAGCAGCTTAGTGAGCGGGGGGGTCACAGATACGCAGTATTTT.

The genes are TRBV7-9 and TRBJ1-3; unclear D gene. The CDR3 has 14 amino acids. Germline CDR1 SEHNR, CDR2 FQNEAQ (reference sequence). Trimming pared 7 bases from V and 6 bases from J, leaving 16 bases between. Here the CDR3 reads CASTSATLENTIYF. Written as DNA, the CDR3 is TGTGCCAGCACCTCCGCCACTCTGGAAAACACCATATATTTT.

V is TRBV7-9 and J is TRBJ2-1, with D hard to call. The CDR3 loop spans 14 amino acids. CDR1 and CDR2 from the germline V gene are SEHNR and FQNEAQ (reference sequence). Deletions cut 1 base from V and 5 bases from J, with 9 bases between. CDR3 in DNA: TGTGCCAGCAGCTTAGGGGTGGATCACAATGAGCAGTTCTTC. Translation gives CASSLGVDHNEQFF.

The CDR3: CASLAGGRGTQYF. The CDR3 region has the DNA TGTGCCAGCCTAGCGGGGGGTAGGGGTACGCAGTATTTT. This chain links TRBV28 with TRBJ2-3; 11 bases fit TRBD2. The junction had 6 bases not matched to a gene; V was cut back by 8 bases and J by 8 bases. CDR3 length: 13 amino acids. Per germline, CDR1 MDHEN and CDR2 SYDVKM.

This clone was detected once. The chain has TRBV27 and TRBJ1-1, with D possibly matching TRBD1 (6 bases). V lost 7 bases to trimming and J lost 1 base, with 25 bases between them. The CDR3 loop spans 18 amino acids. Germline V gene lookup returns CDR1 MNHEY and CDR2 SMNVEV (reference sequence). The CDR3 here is CASTPILAATGGNTEAFF. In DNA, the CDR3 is TGTGCCAGCACCCCGATTCTAGCAGCGACAGGAGGGAACACTGAAGCTTTCTTT.

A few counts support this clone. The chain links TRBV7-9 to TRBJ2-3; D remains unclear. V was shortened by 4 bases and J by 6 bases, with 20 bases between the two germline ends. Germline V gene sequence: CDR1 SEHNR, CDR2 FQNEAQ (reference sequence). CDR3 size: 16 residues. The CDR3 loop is CASSYLPTIRADTQYF. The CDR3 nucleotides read TGTGCCAGCAGCTACCTACCCACAATCCGGGCCGATACGCAGTATTTT.

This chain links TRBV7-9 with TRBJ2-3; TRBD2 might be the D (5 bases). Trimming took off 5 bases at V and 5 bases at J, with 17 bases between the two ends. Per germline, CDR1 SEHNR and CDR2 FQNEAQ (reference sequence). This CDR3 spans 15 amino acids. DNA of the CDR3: TGTGCCAGCAGCCAAAGTCGGGAAAGGAGAGATACGCAGTATTTT. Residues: CASSQSRERRDTQYF.

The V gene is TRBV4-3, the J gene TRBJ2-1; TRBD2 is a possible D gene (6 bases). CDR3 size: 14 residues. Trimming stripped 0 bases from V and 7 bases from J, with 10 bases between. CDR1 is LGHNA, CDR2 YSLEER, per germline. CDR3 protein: CASSQDSGGNEQFF. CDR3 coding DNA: TGCGCCAGCAGCCAAGATTCTGGAGGGAATGAGCAGTTCTTC.

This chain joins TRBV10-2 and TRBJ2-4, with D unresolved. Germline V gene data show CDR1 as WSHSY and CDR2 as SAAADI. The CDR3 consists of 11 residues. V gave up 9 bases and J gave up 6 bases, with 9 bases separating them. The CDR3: CASLTLNIQYF. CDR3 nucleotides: TGCGCCAGTCTGACCCTAAACATTCAGTACTTC.

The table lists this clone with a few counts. CDR3 amino acids: CASMSSGHTEAFF. The CDR3 region has the DNA TGTGCCAGCATGTCTTCAGGGCACACTGAAGCTTTCTTT. V gene TRBV11-2 combines with J gene TRBJ1-1, with D maybe TRBD1 (5 bases). Germline V gives CDR1 SGHAT, CDR2 FQNNGV. The CDR3 spans 13 residues. Trimming took off 7 bases at V and 3 bases at J, with 12 bases between the two ends.

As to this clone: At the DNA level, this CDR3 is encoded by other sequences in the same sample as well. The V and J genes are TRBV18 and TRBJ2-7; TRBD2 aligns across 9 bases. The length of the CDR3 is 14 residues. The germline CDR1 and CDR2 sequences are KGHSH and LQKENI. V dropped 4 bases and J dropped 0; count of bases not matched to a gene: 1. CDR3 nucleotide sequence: TGTGCCAGCTCACTAGCGGGAGCCTCCTACGAGCAGTACTTC. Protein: CASSLAGASYEQYF.

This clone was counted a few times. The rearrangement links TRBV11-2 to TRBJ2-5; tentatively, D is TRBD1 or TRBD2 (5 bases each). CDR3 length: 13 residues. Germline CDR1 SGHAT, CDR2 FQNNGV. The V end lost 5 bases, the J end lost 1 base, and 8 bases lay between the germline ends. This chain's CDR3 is CASSRGTQETQYF. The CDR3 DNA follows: TGTGCCAGCAGCCGTGGGACCCAAGAGACCCAGTACTTC. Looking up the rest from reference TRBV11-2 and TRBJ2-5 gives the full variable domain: EAGVAQSPRYKIIEKRQSVAFWCNPISGHATLYWYQQILGQGPKLLIQFQNNGVVDDSQLPKDRFSAERLKGVDSTLKIQPAKLEDSAVYLCASSRGTQETQYFGPGTRLLVL.

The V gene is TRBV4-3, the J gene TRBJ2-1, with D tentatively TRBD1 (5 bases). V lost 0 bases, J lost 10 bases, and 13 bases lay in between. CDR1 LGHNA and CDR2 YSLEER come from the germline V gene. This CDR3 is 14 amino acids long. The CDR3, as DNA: TGCGCCAGCAGCCAAGAGACAACCAGGGTGGAGCAGTTCTTC. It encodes CASSQETTRVEQFF.

CDR3 in DNA: TGTGCCAGTGGACTAGCGGGGGGCGGGTACCAAGAGACCCAGTACTTC. This encodes CASGLAGGGYQETQYF. The chain links TRBV6-6 to TRBJ2-5; 14 bases agree with TRBD2. V lost 9 bases and J lost 0; bases outside the gene matches: 6. Germline CDR1 and CDR2: MNHNY and SVGAGI (reference sequence). The CDR3 extends over 16 amino acids.

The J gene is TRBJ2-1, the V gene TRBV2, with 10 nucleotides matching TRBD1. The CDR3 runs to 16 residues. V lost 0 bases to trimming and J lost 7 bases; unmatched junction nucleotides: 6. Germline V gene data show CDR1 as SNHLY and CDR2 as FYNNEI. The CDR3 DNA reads TGTGCCAGCAGTGAAGCGCGACAGGGGGCTACTAATGAGCAGTTCTTC. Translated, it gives CASSEARQGATNEQFF.